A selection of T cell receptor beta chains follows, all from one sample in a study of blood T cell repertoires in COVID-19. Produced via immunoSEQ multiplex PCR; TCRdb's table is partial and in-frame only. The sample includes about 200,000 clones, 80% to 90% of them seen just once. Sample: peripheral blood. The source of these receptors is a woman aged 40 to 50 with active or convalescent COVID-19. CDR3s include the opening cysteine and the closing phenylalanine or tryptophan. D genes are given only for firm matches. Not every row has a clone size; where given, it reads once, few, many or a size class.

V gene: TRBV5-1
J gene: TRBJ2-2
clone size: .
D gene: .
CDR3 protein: CASSRGQNTGELFF
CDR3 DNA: TGCGCCAGCAGCCGGGGACAGAACACCGGGGAGCTGTTTTTT

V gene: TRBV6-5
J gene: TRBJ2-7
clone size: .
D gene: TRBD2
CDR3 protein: CASTWTSGSPTEQYF
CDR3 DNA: TGTGCCAGCACCTGGACTAGCGGGAGCCCCACCGAGCAGTACTTC

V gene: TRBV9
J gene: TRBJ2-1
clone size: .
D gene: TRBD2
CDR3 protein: CASSLAGTSGPNEQFF
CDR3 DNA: TGTGCCAGCAGCCTCGCTGGGACTAGCGGACCCAATGAGCAGTTCTTC

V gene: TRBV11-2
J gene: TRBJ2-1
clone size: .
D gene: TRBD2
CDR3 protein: CASSLGADSGRAEQFF
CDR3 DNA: TGTGCCAGCAGCTTAGGGGCTGATAGCGGGAGGGCCGAGCAGTTCTTC

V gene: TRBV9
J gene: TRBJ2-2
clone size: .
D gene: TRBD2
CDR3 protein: CASSVDSSGTAGELFF
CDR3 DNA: TGTGCCAGCAGCGTAGATTCTAGCGGGACGGCCGGGGAGCTGTTTTTT

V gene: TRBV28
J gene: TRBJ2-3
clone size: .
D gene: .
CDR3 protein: CASSPTSFTQYF
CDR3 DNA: TGTGCCAGCAGCCCGACTAGTTTCACGCAGTATTTT

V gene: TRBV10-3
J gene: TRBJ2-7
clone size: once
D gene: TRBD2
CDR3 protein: CAISEKTSGSSYEQYF
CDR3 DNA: TGTGCCATCAGTGAGAAGACTAGCGGGAGCTCCTACGAGCAGTACTTC

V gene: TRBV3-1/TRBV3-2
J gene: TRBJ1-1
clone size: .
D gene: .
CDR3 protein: CASSQSSGNTEAFF
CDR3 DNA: TGTGCCAGCAGCCAAAGCTCTGGGAACACTGAAGCTTTCTTT

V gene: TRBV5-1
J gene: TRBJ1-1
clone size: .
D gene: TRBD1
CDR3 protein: CASSSGTGGSLNTEAFF
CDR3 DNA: TGCGCCAGCAGCTCCGGGACAGGGGGTTCCCTGAACACTGAAGCTTTCTTT

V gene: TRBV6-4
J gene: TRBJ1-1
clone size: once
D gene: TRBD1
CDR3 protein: CASSDETGGSTEAFF
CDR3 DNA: TGTGCCAGCAGTGACGAAACAGGGGGCTCGACTGAAGCTTTCTTT

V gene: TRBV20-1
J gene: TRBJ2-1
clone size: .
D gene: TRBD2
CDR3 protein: CSASSGGAENEQFF
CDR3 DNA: TGCAGTGCTAGTAGCGGGGGGGCGGAGAATGAGCAGTTCTTC

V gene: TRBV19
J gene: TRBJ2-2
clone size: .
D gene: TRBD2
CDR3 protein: CASSIVRTSGKYTGELFF
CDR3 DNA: TGTGCCAGTAGTATAGTGCGGACTAGCGGGAAATACACCGGGGAGCTGTTTTTT

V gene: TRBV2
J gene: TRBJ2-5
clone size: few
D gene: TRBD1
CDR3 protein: CASSEGDRVRETQYF
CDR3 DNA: TGTGCCAGCAGTGAGGGAGACAGGGTGCGAGAGACCCAGTACTTC

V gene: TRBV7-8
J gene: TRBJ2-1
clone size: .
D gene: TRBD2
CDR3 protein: CASSFGLAAYNEQFF
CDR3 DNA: TGTGCCAGCAGCTTTGGACTAGCCGCCTACAATGAGCAGTTCTTC

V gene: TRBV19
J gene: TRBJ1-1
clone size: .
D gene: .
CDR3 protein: CATREIYRAQAAFF
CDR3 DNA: TGTGCCACTAGAGAAATTTACAGGGCTCAGGCAGCTTTCTTT

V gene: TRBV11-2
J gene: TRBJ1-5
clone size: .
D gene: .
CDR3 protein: CASSLSQISQPQHF
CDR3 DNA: TGTGCCAGCAGCTTAAGTCAGATAAGTCAGCCCCAGCATTTT

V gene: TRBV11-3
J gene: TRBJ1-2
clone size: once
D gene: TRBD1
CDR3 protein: CASSLTSTGGDGYTF
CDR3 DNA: TGTGCCAGCAGCTTAACCTCGACAGGGGGGGATGGCTACACCTTC

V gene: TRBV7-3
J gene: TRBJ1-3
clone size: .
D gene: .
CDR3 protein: CASSLTGGSGNTIYF
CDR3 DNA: TGTGCCAGCAGCTTAACAGGGGGCTCTGGAAACACCATATATTTT

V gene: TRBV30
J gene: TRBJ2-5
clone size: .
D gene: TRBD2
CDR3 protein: CAWSVGAGGRETQYF
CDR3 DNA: TGTGCCTGGAGTGTAGGAGCGGGGGGGCGGGAGACCCAGTACTTC

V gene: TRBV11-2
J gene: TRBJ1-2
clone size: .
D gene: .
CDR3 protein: CASRGRDYGYTF
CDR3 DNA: TGTGCCAGCAGGGGCAGGGACTATGGCTACACCTTC

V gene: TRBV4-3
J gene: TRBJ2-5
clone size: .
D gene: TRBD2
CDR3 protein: CASSQSLTSGGHMETQYF
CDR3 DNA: TGCGCCAGCAGCCAATCGTTGACTAGCGGGGGACATATGGAGACCCAGTACTTC

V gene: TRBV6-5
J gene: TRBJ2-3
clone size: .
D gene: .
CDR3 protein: CASSYSGRPKDTQYF
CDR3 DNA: TGTGCCAGCAGTTACTCGGGGAGGCCTAAGGATACGCAGTATTTT

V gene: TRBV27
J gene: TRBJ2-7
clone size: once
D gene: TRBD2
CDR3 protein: CASSLSGSHYEQYF
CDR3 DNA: TGTGCCAGCAGTTTAAGCGGGAGTCACTACGAGCAGTACTTC

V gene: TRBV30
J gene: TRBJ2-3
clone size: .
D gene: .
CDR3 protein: CAWNVGGSTDTQYF
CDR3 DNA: TGTGCCTGGAACGTTGGCGGTAGCACAGATACGCAGTATTTT

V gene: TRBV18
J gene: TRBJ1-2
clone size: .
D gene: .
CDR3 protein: CASSPQDTYGYTF
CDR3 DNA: TGTGCCAGCTCACCCCAGGACACCTATGGCTACACCTTC

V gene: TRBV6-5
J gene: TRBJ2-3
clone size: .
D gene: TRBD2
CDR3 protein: CASSYVGTRGTDTQYF
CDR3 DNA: TGTGCCAGCAGTTACGTCGGGACTAGGGGCACAGATACGCAGTATTTT

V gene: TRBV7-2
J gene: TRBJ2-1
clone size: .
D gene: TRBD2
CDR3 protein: CASSLGGGSYNEQFF
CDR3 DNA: TGTGCCAGCAGCTTAGGCGGGGGGTCCTACAATGAGCAGTTCTTC

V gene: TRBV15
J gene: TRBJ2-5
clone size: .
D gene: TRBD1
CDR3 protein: CATSRDTGQQETQYF
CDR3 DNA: TGTGCCACCAGCAGAGACACGGGACAGCAAGAGACCCAGTACTTC

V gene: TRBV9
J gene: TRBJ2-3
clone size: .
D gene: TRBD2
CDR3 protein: CASSVGAGGYTDTQYF
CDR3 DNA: TGTGCCAGCAGCGTAGGAGCGGGGGGGTACACAGATACGCAGTATTTT

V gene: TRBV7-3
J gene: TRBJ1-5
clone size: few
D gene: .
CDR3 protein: CASSLTQGQPQHF
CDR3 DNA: TGTGCCAGCAGCTTAACGCAGGGCCAGCCCCAGCATTTT

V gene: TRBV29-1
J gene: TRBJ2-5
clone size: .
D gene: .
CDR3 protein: CSVGRDSIETQYF
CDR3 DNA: TGCAGCGTTGGACGGGACTCCATTGAGACCCAGTACTTC

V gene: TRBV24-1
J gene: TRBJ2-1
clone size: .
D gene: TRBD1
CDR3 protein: CATSDRDRGTDEQFF
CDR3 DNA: TGTGCCACCAGTGATAGGGACAGGGGGACGGATGAGCAGTTCTTC

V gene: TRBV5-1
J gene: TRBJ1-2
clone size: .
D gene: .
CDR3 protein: CASSLAATTNYGYTF
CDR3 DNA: TGCGCCAGCAGCTTGGCCGCGACAACTAACTATGGCTACACCTTC

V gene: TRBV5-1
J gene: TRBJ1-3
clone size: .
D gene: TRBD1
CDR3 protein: CASSKGQGSSGNTIYF
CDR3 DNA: TGCGCCAGCAGCAAGGGACAGGGAAGCTCTGGAAACACCATATATTTT

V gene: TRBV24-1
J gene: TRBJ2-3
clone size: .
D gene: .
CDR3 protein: CATSDFSRGATDTQYF
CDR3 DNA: TGTGCCACCAGTGATTTTTCTCGGGGGGCCACAGATACGCAGTATTTT

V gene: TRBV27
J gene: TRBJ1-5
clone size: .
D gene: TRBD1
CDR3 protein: CASSRTGGNQPQHF
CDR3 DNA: TGTGCCAGCAGCCGGACAGGGGGCAATCAGCCCCAGCATTTT

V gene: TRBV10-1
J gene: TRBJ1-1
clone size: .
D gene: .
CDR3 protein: CASSPAGPDTEAFF
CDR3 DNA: TGCGCCAGCAGCCCCGCGGGGCCCGACACTGAAGCTTTCTTT

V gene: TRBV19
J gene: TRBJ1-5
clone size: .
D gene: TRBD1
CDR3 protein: CASTILQGDQPQHF
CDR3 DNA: TGTGCCAGTACCATACTACAGGGGGACCAGCCCCAGCATTTT

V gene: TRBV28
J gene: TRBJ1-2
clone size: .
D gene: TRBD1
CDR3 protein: CASSFGDSYGYTF
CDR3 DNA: TGTGCCAGCAGTTTTGGGGACAGCTATGGCTACACCTTC

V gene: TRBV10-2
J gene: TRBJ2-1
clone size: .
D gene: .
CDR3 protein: CASSDSGRTNEQFF
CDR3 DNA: TGCGCCAGCAGTGATTCTGGCAGGACAAATGAGCAGTTCTTC

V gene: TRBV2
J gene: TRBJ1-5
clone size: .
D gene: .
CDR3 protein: CASSARTGNQPQHF
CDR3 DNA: TGTGCCAGCAGTGCCAGGACAGGCAATCAGCCCCAGCATTTT

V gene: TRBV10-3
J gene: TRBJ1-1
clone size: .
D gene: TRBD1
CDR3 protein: CAISRGLDTEAFF
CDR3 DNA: TGTGCCATTAGCAGGGGGTTGGACACTGAAGCTTTCTTT

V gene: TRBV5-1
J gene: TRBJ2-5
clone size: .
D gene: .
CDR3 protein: CASRQEQETQYF
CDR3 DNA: TGCGCCAGCAGGCAGGAACAAGAGACCCAGTACTTC

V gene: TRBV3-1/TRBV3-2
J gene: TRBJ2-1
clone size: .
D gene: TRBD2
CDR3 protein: CASSQLGLADNNEQFF
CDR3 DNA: TGTGCCAGCAGCCAGCTCGGACTAGCGGATAACAATGAGCAGTTCTTC

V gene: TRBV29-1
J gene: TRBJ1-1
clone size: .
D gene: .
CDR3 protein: CSVASSGGTEAFF
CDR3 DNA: TGCAGCGTCGCCTCTTCGGGGGGCACTGAAGCTTTCTTT

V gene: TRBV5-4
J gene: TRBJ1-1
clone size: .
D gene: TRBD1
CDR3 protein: CASSLTGGLGTEAFF
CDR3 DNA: TGTGCCAGCAGCTTGACAGGGGGTCTTGGCACTGAAGCTTTCTTT

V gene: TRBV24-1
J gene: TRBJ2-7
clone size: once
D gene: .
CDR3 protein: CATSEDNSYEQYF
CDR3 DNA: TGTGCCACCAGTGAGGACAACTCCTACGAGCAGTACTTC

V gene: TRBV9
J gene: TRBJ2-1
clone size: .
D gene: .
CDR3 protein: CASSKSTRYNEQFF
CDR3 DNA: TGTGCCAGCAGCAAATCGACACGATACAATGAGCAGTTCTTC

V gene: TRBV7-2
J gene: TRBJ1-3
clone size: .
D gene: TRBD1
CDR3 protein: CASSRQGAGNTIYF
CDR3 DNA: TGTGCCAGCAGCAGACAGGGGGCTGGAAACACCATATATTTT

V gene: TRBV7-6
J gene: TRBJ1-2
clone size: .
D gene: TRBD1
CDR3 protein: CASSSLQGPGGGYTF
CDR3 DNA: TGTGCCAGCAGCTCCCTACAGGGGCCTGGGGGAGGCTACACCTTC

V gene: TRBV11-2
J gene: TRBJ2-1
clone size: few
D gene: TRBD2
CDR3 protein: CASSLVGGGAGSGYNEQFF
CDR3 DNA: TGTGCCAGCAGCTTAGTAGGCGGGGGGGCCGGATCGGGCTACAATGAGCAGTTCTTC

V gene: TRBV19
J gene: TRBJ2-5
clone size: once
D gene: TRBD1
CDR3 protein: CASSILDREGTQYF
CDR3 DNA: TGTGCCAGTAGTATATTGGACAGGGAAGGGACCCAGTACTTC